A single sample gave rise to the 18 T cell receptor beta chains below, sequenced in a study of a mutant IDH1 vaccine in newly diagnosed glioma (TCRdb year 2021). The antigens for these receptors are not known. In light of the paper, this sample's time point label describes: week 23, last vaccination. Every vaccine dose consisted of 300 ug of a 20-mer mutant IDH1 peptide in Montanide, administered subcutaneously together with topical imiquimod. The protocol used for the library was the immunoSEQ multiplex PCR assay. What TCRdb holds here is the immuneACCESS table cut down to in-frame rearrangements. Part of the clones is not present; checked against another copy, under half of the missing clones reflect an unresolved V gene, and the others are unexplained. This sample lists 77,000 or so clones; around 85% were detected once. Roughly 0.78% of the sample lies in the top ten. The material was PBMCs, obtained from a glioma patient whose treatment included an IDH1 peptide vaccine. The receptors shown here come from a woman between 45 and 60 years old with glioma.

The chain couples TRBV30 to TRBJ1-6; weak D call: TRBD1 (6 bases). The CDR3 contains 15 residues. V was clipped by 4 bases and J by 4 bases, with 14 bases between them. Per germline, CDR1 GTSNPN and CDR2 SVGIG (reference sequence). Here the CDR3 reads CAWTVIGTYNSPLHF. In DNA form, the CDR3 reads TGTGCCTGGACGGTAATCGGGACATATAATTCACCCCTCCACTTT.

The chain uses TRBV6-1 and TRBJ2-7; D not certain. The CDR3 loop spans 14 amino acids. With 2 bases removed from V and 6 bases from J, the gap between germline ends came to 14 bases. CDR1 is MNHNS and CDR2 is SASEGT in the germline V gene. CDR3 in DNA: TGTGCCAGCAGTGAATCGTTAGGGAAGCCCGAGCAGTACTTC. Residues: CASSESLGKPEQYF.

The CDR3 nucleotides read TGTGCCAGCCGGGACCTAGGAAACACCATATATTTT. It translates to CASRDLGNTIYF. V gene TRBV6-6 combines with J gene TRBJ1-3, with D maybe TRBD1 (5 bases). This CDR3 is 12 amino acids long. V was clipped by 8 bases and J by 4 bases, with 9 bases between them. In germline, CDR1 is MNHNY, CDR2 SVGAGI (reference sequence).

The rearrangement links TRBV9 to TRBJ2-2; D not certain. The CDR3 is 12 residues long. Trimming shortened V by 3 bases and J by 4 bases, and 4 bases separated the two germline ends. In germline, CDR1 is SGDLS, CDR2 YYNGEE. CDR3 in DNA: TGTGCCAGCAGCGGCGGCACCGGGGAGCTGTTTTTT. This sequence encodes CASSGGTGELFF.

The V call is TRBV6-1, the J call TRBJ2-3; the match to TRBD2 covers 8 bases. The J segment lost 5 bases and the V segment lost 4 bases, leaving 11 bases of the junction unmatched. The CDR3 runs 16 residues. CDR1 is MNHNS and CDR2 is SASEGT in the germline V gene. The CDR3 DNA reads as TGTGCCAGCAGTGTGGCTAGCGGGTCCGAGGGAGATACGCAGTATTTT. Amino acids: CASSVASGSEGDTQYF.

V usage is TRBV5-1 and J usage is TRBJ1-4; possible D gene TRBD1, 6 bases. This CDR3 has 15 residues. Per germline, CDR1 SGHRS and CDR2 YFSETQ. V was pared by 2 bases and J by 3 bases, with 11 bases between. CDR3 DNA sequence: TGCGCCAGCAGCTTCCAGACAGGTGCTAATGAAAAACTGTTTTTT. It is translated as CASSFQTGANEKLFF.

This chain connects TRBV4-1 to TRBJ2-5; D gene ambiguous. Germline V lookup: CDR1 MGHRA, CDR2 YSYEKL. Trimming shortened V by 0 bases and J by 3 bases, and 5 bases separated the two germline ends. CDR3 length: 13 amino acids. The CDR3 nucleotides are TGCGCCAGCAGCCAAGATGGGGAAGAGACCCAGTACTTC. It yields the protein CASSQDGEETQYF.

Comment on this clone: At one boundary the junction diverges from the germline segment, which might be a read error. V and J are TRBV9 and TRBJ2-2; TRBD1 matches 8 bases. The CDR3 length is 16 residues. Germline CDR1 reads SGDLS; CDR2 reads YYNGEE. CDR3: CASTPYGTGRTGELLF. CDR3 nucleotide sequence: TGTGCCAGCACCCCATACGGGACAGGAAGAACCGGGGAGCTGCTTTTT.

The chain links TRBV18 to TRBJ2-5; 10 bases are a match to TRBD1. The J call may not be correct, given that the DNA end is closer to TRBJ2-7. The CDR3 contains 13 residues. Per the germline V gene, CDR1 is KGHSH and CDR2 is LQKENI. CDR3 bases: TGTGCCAGCTCCCGGGACAGGGGATACGAGCAGTACTTC. As protein: CASSRDRGYEQYF.

This chain joins TRBV6-6 and TRBJ2-7, with TRBD2 matching 8 bases. CDR3 length: 12 amino acids. Germline V gene data show CDR1 as MNHNY and CDR2 as SVGAGI (reference sequence). The V segment lost 7 bases and the J segment 5 bases; nucleotides outside the gene matches: 4. CDR3 DNA sequence: TGTGCCAGCATTGGACTAGCCCACGAGCAGTACTTC. Translating gives CASIGLAHEQYF.

This clone has a handful of counts. The chain links TRBV7-9 to TRBJ1-1; D gene ambiguous. Trimming pared 7 bases from V and 1 base from J, leaving 10 bases between. Germline V CDR1 and CDR2: SEHNR, FQNEAQ (reference sequence). CDR3 length equals 13 residues. CDR3 loop: CASILGGNTEAFF. Written as DNA, the CDR3 is TGTGCCAGCATCCTGGGAGGGAACACTGAAGCTTTCTTT.

The rearrangement joins TRBV5-1 to TRBJ1-1; tentative D call: TRBD1 (5 bases). Germline CDR1 is SGHRS and CDR2 is YFSETQ. V was pared by 4 bases and J by 4 bases, with 14 bases between. The CDR3 spans 14 residues. This chain's CDR3 is CASSPEGFSTEAFF. The CDR3 DNA reads as TGCGCCAGCAGCCCCGAGGGGTTTTCCACTGAAGCTTTCTTT.

This sequence joins TRBV5-1 and TRBJ2-5, with D perhaps matching TRBD1 or TRBD2 (7 bases each). Trimming took off 0 bases at V and 5 bases at J, with 14 bases between the two ends. This CDR3 contains 15 residues. From germline, CDR1 is SGHRS and CDR2 YFSETQ. CDR3 bases: TGCGCCAGCAGCTTGGTGTCAGGGGGGGCGGAGACCCAGTACTTC. This translates into CASSLVSGGAETQYF.

A few counts support this clone. This chain uses TRBV6-6 with TRBJ2-5; D may be TRBD2 (5 bases). The germline gives CDR1 MNHNY, CDR2 SVGAGI (reference sequence). This CDR3 has 13 amino acids. The V end lost 11 bases, the J end lost 4 bases, and 17 bases lay between the germline ends. The CDR3 region is CAARPLLGETQYF. CDR3 sequence (DNA): TGTGCCGCCCGTCCCCTACTAGGAGAGACCCAGTACTTC.

Many counts were recorded for this clone. In DNA form, the CDR3 reads TGTGCCATCAGTGAGTGGACAGGAAACACCATATATTTT. It yields the protein CAISEWTGNTIYF. The gene calls are TRBV10-3 and TRBJ1-3, with D possibly TRBD1 on 5 matching bases. The V end was cut by 1 base, the J end by 4 bases, with 5 bases between. Germline assignment: CDR1 ENHRY and CDR2 SYGVKD. This CDR3 spans 13 amino acids.

The chain employs TRBV28 and TRBJ1-5; no reliable D call. Germline CDR1 and CDR2: MDHEN and SYDVKM. The CDR3 has 14 amino acids. The ends were cut back, 4 bases at V and 2 bases at J, with 9 bases in the middle. CDR3 residues: CASSSMGGNQPQHF. As DNA, the CDR3 is TGTGCCAGCAGTTCTATGGGTGGCAATCAGCCCCAGCATTTT.

The chain couples TRBV28 to TRBJ2-7; 7 bases agree with TRBD2. Germline V gives CDR1 MDHEN, CDR2 SYDVKM. The CDR3 covers 15 residues. The junction had 10 bases not matched to a gene; V was cut back by 5 bases and J by 3 bases. CDR3 sequence reads: CASSGGGIRLYEQYF. Here the CDR3 DNA reads TGTGCCAGCAGTGGGGGAGGGATAAGGCTCTACGAGCAGTACTTC.

The V gene is TRBV6-5, the J gene TRBJ2-2; 11 bases agree with TRBD1. J lost 6 bases, V lost 5 bases, and 2 bases had no gene match. The CDR3 is 14 residues long. Germline CDR1 MNHEY, CDR2 SVGAGI. As DNA, the CDR3 is TGTGCCAGCAGTCCGGGACAGGGGGCCGGGGAGCTGTTTTTT. This codes for CASSPGQGAGELFF.